One sample yielded the 19 T cell receptor beta chains listed below, sequenced in a study of shared clonotypes between healthy human individuals. The method was immunoSEQ multiplex PCR; TCRdb's version includes in-frame clones alone and lacks a portion of them. The data show approximately 2,000,000 clones, 85% to 95% seen once. Sequenced: naive CD4+ T cells from PBMCs. The sample's subset: CD45RA+ positively selected. The receptors stem from a man younger than 30 in good health. Some clones in this sample may be carry-over from other donors' samples.

CDR3 protein: CASGPLSSPLHF. CDR3 bases: TGTGCCAGCGGCCCTTTGAGTTCACCCCTCCACTTT. The chain has TRBV28 and TRBJ1-6; no clear D gene. V lost 8 bases to trimming and J lost 9 bases, with 11 bases between them. The CDR3 loop spans 12 amino acids. Germline assignment: CDR1 MDHEN and CDR2 SYDVKM.

The rearrangement uses TRBV6-4 and TRBJ2-2, with a possible D match to TRBD1 (6 bases). CDR3 length equals 16 residues. V was shortened by 2 bases and J by 5 bases, with 15 bases between the two germline ends. Germline values: CDR1 MRHNA, CDR2 SNTAGT. The CDR3 loop reads CASSDTGTGSTGELFF. The CDR3 DNA sequence: TGTGCCAGCAGTGACACCGGAACAGGGTCAACCGGGGAGCTGTTTTTT.

As for this clone: The sample carries other DNA sequences with the same CDR3. The chain employs TRBV7-2 and TRBJ2-7; no definite D call. The CDR3 loop spans 11 amino acids. CDR1 is SGHTA and CDR2 is FQGNSA in the germline V gene. The V end lost 5 bases, the J end lost 4 bases, and 6 bases lay between the germline ends. The CDR3 nucleotides read TGTGCCAGCAGCCCCTTATACGAGCAGTACTTC. This sequence encodes CASSPLYEQYF. The entire variable domain, with the rest obtained from reference TRBV7-2 and TRBJ2-7, is as follows: GAGVSQSPSNKVTEKGKDVELRCDPISGHTALYWYRQSLGQGLEFLIYFQGNSAPDKSGLPSDRFSAERTGGSVSTLTIQRTQQEDSAVYLCASSPLYEQYFGPGTRLTVT.

V and J are TRBV27 and TRBJ2-6; D call uncertain. The CDR3 is 15 amino acids. V lost 8 bases to trimming and J lost 0 bases, with 11 bases between them. Germline loops: CDR1 MNHEY, CDR2 SMNVEV (reference sequence). DNA of the CDR3: TGTGCCAGCGAAGGACGCTCCTCTGGGGCCAACGTCCTGACTTTC. Residues: CASEGRSSGANVLTF. The full variable domain, completed using reference TRBV27 and TRBJ2-6, is EAQVTQNPRYLITVTGKKLTVTCSQNMNHEYMSWYRQDPGLGLRQIYYSMNVEVTDKGDVPEGYKVSRKEKRNFPLILESPSPNQTSLYFCASEGRSSGANVLTFGAGSRLTVL.

This chain's CDR3 is CASSLPGFSGNTIYF. The DNA for the CDR3 is TGTGCCAGCAGCTTGCCAGGTTTCTCTGGAAACACCATATATTTT. This chain uses TRBV5-6 with TRBJ1-3; no reliable D call. CDR1 and CDR2 (germline): SGHDT, YYEEEE. The V and J ends lost 1 base and 0 bases respectively, with 8 bases between them. The CDR3 runs to 15 residues. Combining the CDR3 with reference TRBV5-6 and TRBJ1-3 gives the whole variable domain DAGVTQSPTHLIKTRGQQVTLRCSPKSGHDTVSWYQQALGQGPQFIFQYYEEEERQRGNFPDRFSGHQFPNYSSELNVNALLLGDSALYLCASSLPGFSGNTIYFGEGSWLTVV.

As concerns this clone: At the DNA level, this CDR3 is encoded by other sequences in the same sample as well. The V call is TRBV2, the J call TRBJ1-5, with D maybe TRBD1 (5 bases). V lost 4 bases to trimming and J lost 2 bases, with 9 bases between them. The CDR3 extends over 14 amino acids. The germline V gene has CDR1 SNHLY and CDR2 FYNNEI. The CDR3 bases are TGTGCCAGCAGTGGGGGGTTCGGCAATCAGCCCCAGCATTTT. Translated, it gives CASSGGFGNQPQHF.

This chain connects TRBV7-3 to TRBJ2-3; D is uncertain. The ends were cut back, 1 base at V and 0 bases at J, with 11 bases in the middle. Germline V gene data show CDR1 as SGHTA and CDR2 as FQGTGA. This CDR3 spans 16 amino acids. CDR3 sequence: CASSLIGRISTDTQYF. The CDR3 DNA reads as TGTGCCAGCAGCTTAATTGGGCGGATAAGCACAGATACGCAGTATTTT.

The rearrangement uses TRBV5-4 and TRBJ2-7; 7 bases map to TRBD2. Trimming took 2 bases from V and 4 from J; bases not matched to a gene: 3. Germline loops: CDR1 SGHNT, CDR2 YYREEE (reference sequence). CDR3 length: 13 residues. DNA of the CDR3: TGTGCCAGCAGCTTCGGCGGGAGTTACGAGCAGTACTTC. Translating it yields CASSFGGSYEQYF.

The chain links TRBV29-1 to TRBJ1-3; tentative D call: TRBD1 (5 bases). The germline V gene has CDR1 SQVTM and CDR2 ANQGSEA. The CDR3 runs to 14 residues. V was cut by 2 bases and J by 3 bases, with 11 bases left in between. The chain's CDR3 is CSVETFQGGNTIYF. CDR3 in DNA: TGCAGCGTTGAAACGTTTCAGGGTGGAAACACCATATATTTT.

The rearrangement uses TRBV29-1 and TRBJ2-7; TRBD1 is a possible D gene (6 bases). The CDR3 length is 16 residues. Germline lookup yields CDR1 SQVTM and CDR2 ANQGSEA. Between the trimmed V and J ends, which lost 1 base and 3 bases, there was a span of 19 bases. CDR3 amino acids: CSVEALPRQAFYEQYF. The CDR3 coding sequence is TGCAGCGTTGAAGCCCTTCCTCGACAGGCTTTCTACGAGCAGTACTTC.

The chain has TRBV13 and TRBJ2-1, with TRBD1 identical over 7 bases. V was clipped by 7 bases and J by 2 bases; unmatched bases: 11. The CDR3 consists of 16 residues. Germline V CDR1 and CDR2: PRHDT, FYEKMQ (reference sequence). The CDR3 region is CASTQTTGQAYNEQFF. In DNA form, the CDR3 reads TGTGCCAGCACCCAGACGACAGGGCAGGCCTACAATGAGCAGTTCTTC.

The CDR3 region has the DNA TGTGCCTGGAGTAAGGGGGCGAACACTGAAGCTTTCTTT. This translates into CAWSKGANTEAFF. This chain uses TRBV30 with TRBJ1-1; 7 bases align to TRBD1. Germline CDR1 and CDR2: GTSNPN and SVGIG (reference sequence). Unmatched junction bases numbered 1, after V lost 2 bases and J lost 1 base. The length of the CDR3 is 13 residues.

The chain joins TRBV2 to TRBJ2-2; 10 bases line up with TRBD1. The germline gives CDR1 SNHLY, CDR2 FYNNEI. The CDR3 consists of 16 residues. J gave up 3 bases and V 1 base, and 2 bases lay outside the gene matches. The CDR3 protein is CASSEGDRGYTGELFF. CDR3 nucleotides: TGTGCCAGCAGTGAAGGGGACAGGGGATACACCGGGGAGCTGTTTTTT.

The chain couples TRBV5-4 to TRBJ2-7; 7 bases are shared with TRBD1. The CDR3 is 14 amino acids. The V and J ends lost 2 bases and 5 bases, in that order; junction bases with no gene match: 7. Germline loops: CDR1 SGHNT, CDR2 YYREEE (reference sequence). CDR3 loop: CASSFKGGWDEQYF. As DNA, the CDR3 is TGTGCCAGCAGCTTTAAAGGGGGCTGGGACGAGCAGTACTTC.

V and J are TRBV19 and TRBJ1-3, with D hard to call. Germline lookup yields CDR1 LNHDA and CDR2 SQIVND (reference sequence). V was trimmed by 8 bases and J by 0 bases, leaving 8 bases between them. The CDR3 contains 13 residues. The CDR3 DNA is TGTGCCAGTGCAACCAACTCTGGAAACACCATATATTTT. Its protein product is CASATNSGNTIYF. Drawing the rest from reference TRBV19 and TRBJ1-3, the complete variable domain is DGGITQSPKYLFRKEGQNVTLSCEQNLNHDAMYWYRQDPGQGLRLIYYSQIVNDFQKGDIAEGYSVSREKKESFPLTVTSAQKNPTAFYLCASATNSGNTIYFGEGSWLTVV.

This rearrangement joins TRBV28 to TRBJ2-3; 8 nucleotides line up with TRBD2. CDR1 MDHEN and CDR2 SYDVKM come from the germline V gene. The CDR3 length is 19 residues. The trim removed 3 bases at V and 0 bases at J, leaving 14 bases unmatched. CDR3 sequence (DNA): TGTGCCAGCAGTTTGATACTTCCGGGACTAGGATCTAGCACAGATACGCAGTATTTT. Protein product: CASSLILPGLGSSTDTQYF. The variable domain in full, with the rest retrieved from reference TRBV28 and TRBJ2-3, is DVKVTQSSRYLVKRTGEKVFLECVQDMDHENMFWYRQDPGLGLRLIYFSYDVKMKEKGDIPEGYSVSREKKERFSLILESASTNQTSMYLCASSLILPGLGSSTDTQYFGPGTRLTVL.

J is TRBJ2-3 and V is TRBV5-4, with TRBD2 matching 9 bases. Germline-derived CDR1 and CDR2 are SGHNT and YYREEE (reference sequence). Losses at the gene ends were 3 bases for V and 4 bases for J; bases not matched to a gene: 6. The CDR3 runs to 15 residues. Written as DNA, the CDR3 is TGTGCCAGCAGCTCTGGTAGCGGGAGATCAGATACGCAGTATTTT. It encodes CASSSGSGRSDTQYF.

The chain couples TRBV27 to TRBJ1-5; 7 nucleotides agree with TRBD1. Trimming cost V 4 bases and J 5 bases; bases outside gene matches: 5. The CDR3 contains 14 residues. In germline, CDR1 is MNHEY, CDR2 SMNVEV (reference sequence). The CDR3 sequence is CASSSQGRDQPQHF. The CDR3 nucleotides are TGTGCCAGCAGTTCACAGGGGAGAGATCAGCCCCAGCATTTT.

A remark on this clone: This same CDR3 is encoded by further DNA sequences in the sample. J is TRBJ2-7 and V is TRBV28; 9 bases are shared with TRBD1. The CDR3 is 13 amino acids. The J segment lost 5 bases and the V segment lost 3 bases, leaving 2 bases of the junction unmatched. Germline loops: CDR1 MDHEN, CDR2 SYDVKM. CDR3 protein: CASSLTGGHEQYF. CDR3 DNA: TGTGCCAGCAGTTTGACAGGGGGGCACGAGCAGTACTTC.